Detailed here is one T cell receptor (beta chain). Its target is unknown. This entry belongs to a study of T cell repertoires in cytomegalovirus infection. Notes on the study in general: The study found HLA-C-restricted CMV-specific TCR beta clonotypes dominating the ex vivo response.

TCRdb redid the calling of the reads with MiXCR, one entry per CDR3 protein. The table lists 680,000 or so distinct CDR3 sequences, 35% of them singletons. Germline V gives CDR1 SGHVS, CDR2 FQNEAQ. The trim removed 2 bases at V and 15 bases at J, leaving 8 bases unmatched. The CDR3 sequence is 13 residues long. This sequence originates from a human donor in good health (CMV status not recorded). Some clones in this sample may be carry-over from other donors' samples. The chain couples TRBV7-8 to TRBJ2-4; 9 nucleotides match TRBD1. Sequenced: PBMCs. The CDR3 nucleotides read TGTGCCAGCAGCTTATGGGGGGGGGACAGGGTGTACTTC. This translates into CASSLWGGDRVYF.